This passage covers 18 T cell receptor beta chains from one sample sequenced in a study of cytomegalovirus exposure and HLA in healthy donors listed by TCRdb under 2017. Libraries were constructed by the immunoSEQ multiplex PCR assay. For the multiplex PCR, a mixture combining 60 forward primers for TCR Vbeta segments and 13 reverse primers for TCR Jbeta segments was used. TCRdb limited this immuneACCESS table to in-frame rearrangements with V and J called. A share of clones is missing; checked studies link under half to unresolved V genes, and the rest is unexplained. The sample records some 200,000 clones, approximately 79% of which are singletons. Around 1.4% of the sample goes to the ten largest clones. The material sequenced was PBMCs. Receptors were obtained from a girl between 5 and 17 years old in good health and CMV-seropositive.

The chain carries TRBV11-3 and TRBJ2-5, with 13 bases identical to TRBD2. Trimming cost V 5 bases and J 3 bases; bases outside gene matches: 3. Germline V lookup: CDR1 SGHNT, CDR2 YENEEA. This CDR3 spans 15 amino acids. The CDR3 nucleotides are TGTGCCAGCAGCGCGGGGACTAGCGGGGAAGAGACCCAGTACTTC. It yields the protein CASSAGTSGEETQYF.

The chain couples TRBV13 to TRBJ2-6; possibly TRBD1 for D (6 bases). The CDR3 is 17 residues long. Germline V gene data show CDR1 as PRHDT and CDR2 as FYEKMQ (reference sequence). V was shortened by 2 bases and J by 0 bases, with 11 bases between the two germline ends. CDR3 DNA: TGTGCCAGCAGCTTACGGACAGAGATCTCTGGGGCCAACGTCCTGACTTTC. Its translation is CASSLRTEISGANVLTF.

Only a few counts were recorded for this clone. V is TRBV7-2 and J is TRBJ1-2; D is unclear. CDR1 and CDR2 from the germline V gene are SGHTA and FQGNSA. The V gene lost 1 base and the J gene lost 2 bases, with 11 bases spanning the gap. This CDR3 is 15 amino acids long. DNA for the CDR3: TGTGCCAGCAGCTTAGATCCCACGGGGAACTATGGCTACACCTTC. This sequence encodes CASSLDPTGNYGYTF.

The J gene is TRBJ2-7, the V gene TRBV7-2, with D perhaps matching TRBD1 (6 bases). The germline V gene has CDR1 SGHTA and CDR2 FQGNSA. V gave up 1 base and J gave up 2 bases, with 9 bases separating them. The CDR3 length is 14 residues. CDR3 loop: CASSLVRDTYEQYF. The CDR3 DNA reads TGTGCCAGCAGCTTAGTCAGGGACACCTACGAGCAGTACTTC. The full variable domain, its missing parts supplied by reference TRBV7-2 and TRBJ2-7, is GAGVSQSPSNKVTEKGKDVELRCDPISGHTALYWYRQSLGQGLEFLIYFQGNSAPDKSGLPSDRFSAERTGGSVSTLTIQRTQQEDSAVYLCASSLVRDTYEQYFGPGTRLTVT.

V and J are TRBV18 and TRBJ1-1; no clear D gene. This CDR3 comprises 14 residues. V lost 1 base to trimming and J lost 1 base, with 7 bases between them. Germline V gene lookup returns CDR1 KGHSH and CDR2 LQKENI. CDR3 loop: CASSPQDSNTEAFF. The CDR3 region has the DNA TGTGCCAGCTCACCACAAGACTCGAACACTGAAGCTTTCTTT.

The rearrangement links TRBV7-2 to TRBJ2-7; 7 nucleotides line up with TRBD2. The junction had 8 bases not matched to a gene; V was cut back by 6 bases and J by 3 bases. Germline V CDR1 and CDR2: SGHTA, FQGNSA. The length of the CDR3 is 14 residues. The CDR3 DNA reads TGTGCCAGCAGTCAAACGGGGGGATTCTACGAGCAGTACTTC. Encoded protein: CASSQTGGFYEQYF.

This chain links TRBV25-1 with TRBJ1-6; perhaps TRBD1 as D (6 bases). The CDR3 runs to 15 residues. V gave up 2 bases and J gave up 11 bases, with 16 bases separating them. Per germline, CDR1 MGHDK and CDR2 SYGVNS. The chain's CDR3 is CASSEQGQRGTPLHF. The CDR3 DNA reads as TGTGCCAGCAGTGAACAAGGACAGAGAGGGACACCCCTCCACTTT.

CDR3 DNA: TGTGCCAGCAGCGGGGGACAGGGGAAGGTTGAGGGTAATGAGCAGTTCTTC. It specifies CASSGGQGKVEGNEQFF. The chain uses TRBV9 and TRBJ2-1; 10 nucleotides agree with TRBD1. The length of the CDR3 is 17 residues. V shed 3 bases, J shed 7 bases, and the junction held 13 bases outside the gene matches. Looked up from germline, CDR1 is SGDLS and CDR2 is YYNGEE.

This chain connects TRBV12-5 to TRBJ2-7; perhaps TRBD2 as D (6 bases). Trimming pared 8 bases from V and 5 bases from J, leaving 16 bases between. The CDR3 runs 13 residues. The germline gives CDR1 LGHNT, CDR2 FRNRAP. The CDR3 coding sequence is TGTGCTAGTCTGACATGGGAGGAAGACGAGCAGTACTTC. Residues: CASLTWEEDEQYF.

The chain joins TRBV7-8 to TRBJ1-4; no clear D gene. Deletions cut 3 bases from V and 5 bases from J, with 7 bases between. The CDR3 is 13 residues long. Germline assignment: CDR1 SGHVS and CDR2 FQNEAQ. DNA for the CDR3: TGTGCCAGCAGCTTTAGAAAGAATGAAAAACTGTTTTTT. Translated: CASSFRKNEKLFF. The variable domain in full, completed from reference TRBV7-8 and TRBJ1-4, reads GAGVSQSPRYKVAKRGQDVALRCDPISGHVSLFWYQQALGQGPEFLTYFQNEAQLDKSGLPSDRFFAERPEGSVSTLKIQRTQQEDSAVYLCASSFRKNEKLFFGSGTQLSVL.

V gene TRBV4-3 combines with J gene TRBJ2-5; possible D gene TRBD2, 6 bases. The CDR3 loop spans 14 amino acids. Per the germline V gene, CDR1 is LGHNA and CDR2 is YSLEER. V was trimmed by 4 bases and J by 3 bases, leaving 12 bases between them. The CDR3: CASSPGLAKETQYF. CDR3 DNA sequence: TGCGCCAGCAGCCCGGGACTTGCCAAAGAGACCCAGTACTTC.

The chain has TRBV6-1 and TRBJ2-5, with a tentative D call TRBD2 (6 bases). This CDR3 spans 13 amino acids. V was shortened by 8 bases and J by 2 bases, with 12 bases between the two germline ends. From germline, CDR1 is MNHNS and CDR2 SASEGT. As DNA, the CDR3 is TGTGCCAGCGGTGGGACTTCACAAGAGACCCAGTACTTC. Amino acid sequence: CASGGTSQETQYF.

The chain combines TRBV6-4 with TRBJ2-1; TRBD2 agrees at 7 bases. CDR3 size: 11 residues. In germline, CDR1 is MRHNA, CDR2 SNTAGT. The CDR3 protein is CVTSGDNEQFF. DNA of the CDR3: TGTGTCACGAGCGGGGACAATGAGCAGTTCTTC.

This chain joins TRBV20-1 and TRBJ2-5; 8 bases are shared with TRBD2. V shed 6 bases, J shed 5 bases, and the junction held 2 bases outside the gene matches. Germline loops: CDR1 DFQATT, CDR2 SNEGSKA (reference sequence). This CDR3 contains 11 residues. This CDR3 is CSARLAETQYF. The CDR3 coding sequence is TGCAGTGCCAGACTAGCGGAGACCCAGTACTTC.

As for this clone: Other DNA sequences of this sample code for an identical CDR3. The V call is TRBV7-2, the J call TRBJ1-1; possible D gene TRBD1, 5 bases. V lost 5 bases and J 2 bases, leaving 9 bases between the germline ends. The germline CDR1 and CDR2 sequences are SGHTA and FQGNSA. The CDR3 totals 13 residues. CDR3 loop: CASSQQVNTEAFF. CDR3 DNA: TGTGCCAGCAGCCAACAGGTTAACACTGAAGCTTTCTTT. The full variable domain, rest sourced from reference TRBV7-2 and TRBJ1-1, is GAGVSQSPSNKVTEKGKDVELRCDPISGHTALYWYRQSLGQGLEFLIYFQGNSAPDKSGLPSDRFSAERTGGSVSTLTIQRTQQEDSAVYLCASSQQVNTEAFFGQGTRLTVV.

This chain links TRBV9 with TRBJ2-5, with D possibly TRBD1 on 5 matching bases. Looked up from germline, CDR1 is SGDLS and CDR2 is YYNGEE. The CDR3 is 14 residues long. V dropped 4 bases and J dropped 2 bases, with 12 bases sitting between them. This CDR3 is CASSPQALQETQYF. The DNA for the CDR3 is TGTGCCAGCAGCCCACAGGCGCTTCAAGAGACCCAGTACTTC.

On this clone itself: The sample carries other DNA sequences with the same CDR3. The genes are TRBV7-6 and TRBJ1-4, with D unclear. Germline values: CDR1 SGHVS, CDR2 FNYEAQ. Trimming shortened V by 5 bases and J by 10 bases, and 17 bases separated the two germline ends. The CDR3 consists of 14 residues. As DNA, the CDR3 is TGTGCCAGCAGCCCGGAGGCTCCCGGTGGAAAACTGTTTTTT. It yields the protein CASSPEAPGGKLFF.

The chain carries TRBV4-1 and TRBJ1-6, with TRBD1 as a possible D gene (6 bases). CDR1 and CDR2 (germline): MGHRA, YSYEKL. The CDR3 length is 21 residues. Trimming pared 6 bases from V and 0 bases from J, leaving 27 bases between. The CDR3 region has the DNA TGCGCCAGCAGACACATACACCCGGGACAAGTTTCGGGCTCCTATAATTCACCCCTCCACTTT. Translated, it gives CASRHIHPGQVSGSYNSPLHF.